This paragraph covers one TCR beta chain sequence. Germline CDR1 is SNHLY and CDR2 is FYNNEI. This CDR3 region has 13 residues. V lost 6 bases and J lost 0, with 8 bases in between. Method: immunoSEQ multiplex PCR; TCRdb's copy keeps in-frame clones and lacks some. The repertoire holds 55,000 to 75,000 clones, with 65% to 80% as singletons. The data originate from a study of blood T cell repertoires in COVID-19. Background on the study: Italy, Spain and the United States were the sources of the convalescent and acute COVID-19 samples. Sources were T cells, B-cell-depleted T cells, or PBMCs; the material itself was cDNA or gDNA.

The sequence was collected from a man aged 60 to 75 with acute or convalescent COVID-19. The chain couples TRBV2 to TRBJ1-2; D is perhaps TRBD1 (5 bases). The specimen was peripheral blood. CDR3 sequence reads: CASRRDSNYGYTF. The CDR3 DNA reads TGTGCCAGCAGAAGGGACTCTAACTATGGCTACACCTTC.